These 22 T cell receptor beta chains were all obtained from the same sample, sequenced in a study of cytomegalovirus exposure and HLA in healthy donors. Profiling relied on immunoSEQ multiplex PCR, and the TCRdb table lists in-frame clones only, not all of them. The sample has about 350,000 clones, around 87% seen once. Material for sequencing was PBMCs. These receptors were taken from a woman in her twenties or thirties in good health and CMV-seropositive.

This sequence joins TRBV7-9 and TRBJ2-2; tentatively, D is TRBD1 (6 bases). The CDR3 extends over 13 amino acids. The germline V gene has CDR1 SEHNR and CDR2 FQNEAQ (reference sequence). CDR3 in amino acids: CAGRPKGVGELFF. For the CDR3, the DNA is TGTGCGGGGCGTCCGAAGGGGGTCGGGGAGCTGTTTTTT.

J is TRBJ2-5 and V is TRBV7-6; D not resolved. V was trimmed by 5 bases and J by 4 bases, leaving 8 bases between them. Germline lookup yields CDR1 SGHVS and CDR2 FNYEAQ. This CDR3 is built from 12 residues. CDR3 protein: CASSPNGETQYF. DNA for the CDR3: TGTGCCAGCAGCCCTAACGGAGAGACCCAGTACTTC.

This chain connects TRBV28 to TRBJ2-5, with 10 bases matching TRBD1. Losses at the gene ends were 3 bases for V and 5 bases for J; bases not matched to a gene: 3. From germline, CDR1 is MDHEN and CDR2 SYDVKM. The CDR3 is 14 residues long. The CDR3 bases are TGTGCCAGCAGTTTGACAGGGGGCAGGGAGACCCAGTACTTC. Protein product: CASSLTGGRETQYF.

V and J are TRBV6-1 and TRBJ2-7, with 7 positions matching TRBD1. CDR1 MNHNS and CDR2 SASEGT come from the germline V gene. This CDR3 region has 13 residues. The trim removed 8 bases at V and 10 bases at J, leaving 14 bases unmatched. Here the CDR3 reads CASSLRDSRDQYF. The CDR3 region has the DNA TGTGCCAGCTCACTCCGGGACAGTAGGGACCAGTACTTC.

The genes are TRBV7-2 and TRBJ1-1; D gene ambiguous. Trimming cost V 5 bases and J 1 base, with 14 bases left between them. This CDR3 is 15 amino acids long. CDR1 is SGHTA, CDR2 FQGNSA, per germline. For the CDR3, the DNA is TGTGCCAGCAGCCCTTGGGGATCGGGGAACACTGAAGCTTTCTTT. Translating it yields CASSPWGSGNTEAFF.

This clone appeared a single time. CDR3 sequence: CAWSVSSLAGARDEQFF. CDR3 coding DNA: TGTGCCTGGAGTGTTTCTTCCCTAGCGGGGGCTCGCGATGAGCAGTTCTTC. The V and J genes are TRBV30 and TRBJ2-1, with TRBD2 identical over 10 bases. CDR1 is GTSNPN and CDR2 is SVGIG in the germline V gene (reference sequence). The CDR3 is 17 amino acids. The V and J ends lost 0 bases and 8 bases, in that order; junction bases with no gene match: 13.

In its sample, this clone was seen once. The V gene is TRBV28, the J gene TRBJ2-1, with 10 positions matching TRBD2. Per the germline V gene, CDR1 is MDHEN and CDR2 is SYDVKM. This CDR3 is 17 amino acids long. Germline trimming cut 5 bases from V and 6 bases from J; bases unmatched to any gene: 13. The CDR3 is CASSGGLSGRWTNEQFF. In nucleotides, the CDR3 is TGTGCCAGCAGTGGGGGACTTAGCGGGAGGTGGACCAATGAGCAGTTCTTC.

V gene TRBV27 combines with J gene TRBJ2-3; tentatively, D is TRBD1 or TRBD2 (7 bases each). There are 14 residues in the CDR3. Trimming took off 5 bases at V and 4 bases at J, with 13 bases between the two ends. Germline CDR1 is MNHEY and CDR2 is SMNVEV (reference sequence). The CDR3 bases are TGTGCCAGCAGTCGACAGGGAGGGTCAGATACGCAGTATTTT. It specifies CASSRQGGSDTQYF.

This chain uses TRBV6-1 with TRBJ2-2; 9 bases map to TRBD1. The CDR3 extends over 14 amino acids. CDR1 is MNHNS, CDR2 SASEGT, per germline. V was clipped by 5 bases and J by 6 bases; unmatched bases: 4. The CDR3, as DNA: TGTGCCAGCAGTTTAACAGGGGGCCCCGGGGAGCTGTTTTTT. Translation: CASSLTGGPGELFF.

The gene calls are TRBV27 and TRBJ2-4; 10 bases map to TRBD2. The CDR3 is 14 residues long. CDR1 MNHEY and CDR2 SMNVEV come from the germline V gene (reference sequence). Trimming cost V 8 bases and J 6 bases; bases outside gene matches: 7. In nucleotides, the CDR3 is TGTGCCAGCGCAGCGGGAGGGCCGTCAAACATTCAGTACTTC. It is translated as CASAAGGPSNIQYF.

The J gene is TRBJ2-2, the V gene TRBV28; D may be TRBD2 (5 bases). CDR3 length equals 15 residues. V lost 3 bases to trimming and J lost 6 bases, with 14 bases between them. Germline CDR1 and CDR2: MDHEN and SYDVKM. CDR3 sequence reads: CASSLSSAGAGELFF. The CDR3 DNA is TGTGCCAGCAGTTTGTCGTCGGCGGGCGCCGGGGAGCTGTTTTTT. Full variable domain (outside the CDR3, taken from reference TRBV28 and TRBJ2-2): DVKVTQSSRYLVKRTGEKVFLECVQDMDHENMFWYRQDPGLGLRLIYFSYDVKMKEKGDIPEGYSVSREKKERFSLILESASTNQTSMYLCASSLSSAGAGELFFGEGSRLTVL.

The genes are TRBV2 and TRBJ1-4; 9 bases match TRBD1. With V trimmed by 5 bases and J by 8 bases, 6 bases remained unmatched. The germline V gene encodes CDR1 SNHLY and CDR2 FYNNEI. The CDR3 has 14 amino acids. CDR3 in amino acids: CASSRDRALEKLFF. The CDR3 DNA is TGTGCCAGCAGTAGGGACAGGGCCCTCGAAAAACTGTTTTTT.

This clone was observed a handful of times. J is TRBJ2-7 and V is TRBV28; D is ambiguous. Between the trimmed V and J ends, which lost 1 base and 9 bases, there was a span of 13 bases. The CDR3 length is 13 residues. The germline V gene has CDR1 MDHEN and CDR2 SYDVKM. CDR3 DNA sequence: TGTGCCAGCAGTTTATTCCCATCTTTTGGGCAGTACTTC. Translated, it gives CASSLFPSFGQYF. The complete variable domain, with remaining parts taken from reference TRBV28 and TRBJ2-7, reads DVKVTQSSRYLVKRTGEKVFLECVQDMDHENMFWYRQDPGLGLRLIYFSYDVKMKEKGDIPEGYSVSREKKERFSLILESASTNQTSMYLCASSLFPSFGQYFGPGTRLTVT.

The chain recombines TRBV27 with TRBJ2-7; 7 bases line up with TRBD2. This CDR3 region has 15 residues. CDR1 is MNHEY and CDR2 is SMNVEV in the germline V gene (reference sequence). V was clipped by 3 bases and J by 1 base; unmatched bases: 6. The CDR3 loop reads CASSFTGGGSYEQYF. CDR3 coding DNA: TGTGCCAGCAGTTTCACGGGAGGTGGGTCCTACGAGCAGTACTTC.

The V gene is TRBV7-2, the J gene TRBJ2-2, with TRBD1 matching over 7 bases. The V gene's germline CDR1 is SGHTA and CDR2 FQGNSA. The CDR3 has 17 amino acids. The ends lost 3 bases at V and 5 bases at J; junction bases unmatched: 12. The CDR3 DNA reads as TGTGCCAGCAGCTTGGCGCCTAGGGGACAGCCGACCGGGGAGCTGTTTTTT. Translated, it gives CASSLAPRGQPTGELFF.

V gene TRBV27 combines with J gene TRBJ2-3; 10 nucleotides agree with TRBD1. CDR1 and CDR2 from the germline V gene are MNHEY and SMNVEV (reference sequence). The CDR3 runs to 17 residues. The V gene end was trimmed by 4 bases and the J gene end by 3 bases; junction bases not matched to a gene: 10. The CDR3 sequence: CASSSLRTGGRTDTQYF. The CDR3 DNA sequence: TGTGCCAGCAGTTCACTCCGGACAGGGGGTAGGACAGATACGCAGTATTTT.

This clone came up once. This chain joins TRBV19 and TRBJ1-6; D unresolved. V was pared by 5 bases and J by 8 bases, with 16 bases between. CDR3 size: 15 residues. CDR1 and CDR2 from the germline V gene are LNHDA and SQIVND (reference sequence). CDR3 residues: CASSSQNLPHSPLHF. CDR3 sequence (DNA): TGTGCCAGTAGTTCACAGAACCTACCCCATTCACCCCTCCACTTT.

This clone occurred once. The J gene is TRBJ2-7, the V gene TRBV27, with TRBD2 matching 9 bases. The V gene end was trimmed by 1 base and the J gene end by 4 bases; junction bases not matched to a gene: 2. The CDR3 covers 14 residues. CDR1 is MNHEY, CDR2 SMNVEV, per germline (reference sequence). The CDR3 here is CASSLLAGVYEQYF. DNA of the CDR3: TGTGCCAGCAGTTTATTAGCGGGAGTTTACGAGCAGTACTTC.

The genes are TRBV30 and TRBJ1-1; D remains unclear. CDR1 is GTSNPN and CDR2 is SVGIG in the germline V gene (reference sequence). The CDR3 consists of 15 residues. Trimming removed 1 base at V and 0 bases at J, with 12 bases between. The CDR3 loop is CAWSDFSEMNTEAFF. CDR3 DNA: TGTGCCTGGAGTGATTTCTCAGAGATGAACACTGAAGCTTTCTTT.

The chain uses TRBV4-2 and TRBJ2-7, with D unclear. Germline V gives CDR1 LGHNA, CDR2 YNFKEQ. The CDR3 is 13 residues long. V lost 0 bases to trimming and J lost 6 bases, with 9 bases between them. CDR3 bases: TGTGCCAGCAGCCAAGATGGGTACTCCGAGCAGTACTTC. Translated: CASSQDGYSEQYF.

In this sample, this clone turned up once. The chain links TRBV19 to TRBJ2-5, with 10 bases that match TRBD2. V was pared by 7 bases and J by 2 bases, with 10 bases of the junction left unmatched. Germline CDR1 is LNHDA and CDR2 is SQIVND (reference sequence). The CDR3 loop spans 16 amino acids. Here the CDR3 DNA reads TGTGCCAGTAAAACTAGCGGGGCCACAAAGCAAGAGACCCAGTACTTC. It yields the protein CASKTSGATKQETQYF.

This chain joins TRBV28 and TRBJ2-7; 9 bases are shared with TRBD2. CDR1 is MDHEN and CDR2 is SYDVKM in the germline V gene. The trim removed 10 bases at V and 2 bases at J, leaving 12 bases unmatched. This CDR3 is built from 15 residues. The CDR3 region has the DNA TGTGCCACCGTTCCCGGGGCGGGAGGGCCCTACGAGCAGTACTTC. It codes for CATVPGAGGPYEQYF.